This entry lists 17 T cell receptor beta chains sequenced from one sample in a study of regulatory T cells in long-lasting Graves disease. This sample's time point: newly diagnosed GD, antithyroid drugs for less than 3 months. Generation of the TCR library employed RNA extracted from PBMCs. TCR beta libraries were built with iRepertoire HTBI primers and Arm-PCR of CDR3 regions. TCRdb analysed the multiplex PCR reads with MiXCR anew, one entry per CDR3 protein. Of some 200,000 distinct CDR3 sequences in the sample, around a fifth were seen once. These data were also filed under a second study, of T cells in Graves' hyperthyroidism and ophthalmopathy.

The source was peripheral blood mononuclear cells (PBMCs), collected at new diagnosis, from a patient treated with antithyroid drugs. These receptors all stem from a woman in her 30s with Graves disease.

This clonotype was seen many times. The rearrangement links TRBV20-1 to TRBJ1-2; D is perhaps TRBD1 (5 bases). The CDR3 contains 13 residues. Trimming removed 3 bases at V and 3 bases at J, with 11 bases between. CDR1 is DFQATT and CDR2 is SNEGSKA in the germline V gene (reference sequence). DNA for the CDR3: TGCAGTGCTAGGCAGGGTCAAGACTATGGCTACACCTTC. Its protein is CSARQGQDYGYTF.

The table lists this clonotype with many counts. The gene calls are TRBV3-1 and TRBJ1-1; weak D call: TRBD1 (6 bases). This CDR3 spans 14 amino acids. V lost 2 bases to trimming and J lost 2 bases, with 9 bases between them. Germline V gene lookup returns CDR1 LGHDT and CDR2 YNNKEL (reference sequence). CDR3 protein: CASSQSTGNTEAFF. CDR3 coding DNA: TGTGCCAGCAGCCAATCGACAGGAAACACTGAAGCTTTCTTT.

This clonotype has ten or more counts. V gene TRBV20-1 combines with J gene TRBJ1-2; D is perhaps TRBD1 (6 bases). The ends were cut back, 1 base at V and 8 bases at J, with 11 bases in the middle. Germline assignment: CDR1 DFQATT and CDR2 SNEGSKA (reference sequence). The CDR3 sequence is 12 residues long. The CDR3 DNA reads as TGCAGTGCTAGAGGGGACACAGGGGGCTACACCTTC. The encoded protein is CSARGDTGGYTF.

The chain carries TRBV4-1 and TRBJ1-1; the D is unclear. This CDR3 is 14 amino acids long. Germline assignment: CDR1 MGHRA and CDR2 YSYEKL. V was cut by 1 base and J by 6 bases, with 12 bases left in between. As DNA, the CDR3 is TGCGCCAGCAGCCAAGGCCCCGCGGTTGCTGAAGCTTTCTTT. Encoded protein: CASSQGPAVAEAFF.

V is TRBV5-1 and J is TRBJ2-1, with D perhaps TRBD1 (5 bases). V was cut by 2 bases and J by 6 bases, with 6 bases left in between. There are 12 residues in the CDR3. Germline values: CDR1 SGHRS, CDR2 YFSETQ. The CDR3 sequence is CASSFQGNEQFF. As DNA, the CDR3 is TGCGCCAGCAGCTTTCAGGGCAATGAGCAGTTCTTC.

J is TRBJ2-3 and V is TRBV28; 10 bases agree with TRBD2. Germline loops: CDR1 MDHEN, CDR2 SYDVKM. Trimming removed 5 bases from V and 2 bases from J; junction bases left unmatched: 4. This CDR3 has 15 residues. The CDR3 coding sequence is TGTGCCAGCAGTGTGGGACTAGCGAACACAGATACGCAGTATTTT. Amino acid sequence: CASSVGLANTDTQYF.

This clonotype was seen repeatedly, ten times or more. CDR3 DNA: TGTGCCAGTAGTAAAACCGGGAGATATCAGCCCCAGCATTTT. The encoded protein is CASSKTGRYQPQHF. V is TRBV19 and J is TRBJ1-5; D is unclear. CDR3 length: 14 residues. Germline values: CDR1 LNHDA, CDR2 SQIVND (reference sequence). With 4 bases removed from V and 5 bases from J, the gap between germline ends came to 12 bases.

This clonotype has a count of ten or more. The V call is TRBV2, the J call TRBJ1-2; 8 nucleotides agree with TRBD1. Germline V gene lookup returns CDR1 SNHLY and CDR2 FYNNEI. This CDR3 region has 14 residues. The V segment lost 7 bases and the J segment 5 bases; nucleotides outside the gene matches: 9. The CDR3, as DNA: TGTGCCAGCACGGGGACAGGATTGGATTATGGCTACACCTTC. Translated, it gives CASTGTGLDYGYTF.

This clonotype was recorded many times. The rearrangement joins TRBV20-1 to TRBJ2-1; 10 bases match TRBD2. V trimming: 3 bases; J trimming: 15 bases; junction bases outside the gene matches: 8. This CDR3 is built from 12 residues. Germline CDR1 reads DFQATT; CDR2 reads SNEGSKA (reference sequence). Written as DNA, the CDR3 is TGCAGTGCTAGTCCCGTAGCGGGAGGAATGTTCTTC. This sequence encodes CSASPVAGGMFF.

This clonotype was seen many times. V gene TRBV10-3 combines with J gene TRBJ1-5, with D uncertain. In germline, CDR1 is ENHRY, CDR2 SYGVKD. Deletions cut 3 bases from V and 6 bases from J, with 9 bases between. The CDR3 sequence is 13 residues long. The CDR3 here is CAISDTGFQPQHF. The DNA of the CDR3 is TGTGCCATCAGTGATACGGGATTTCAGCCCCAGCATTTT.

This clonotype appeared many times. At one boundary the junction diverges from the germline segment, which might be a read error. V gene TRBV28 combines with J gene TRBJ1-1; 9 bases agree with TRBD1. The germline CDR1 and CDR2 sequences are MDHEN and SYDVKM. The CDR3 is 17 amino acids. Here the CDR3 reads CAGSPLGQGGDDTEAFF. Written as DNA, the CDR3 is TGTGCCGGCAGTCCCTTGGGACAGGGAGGCGACGACACTGAAGCTTTCTTT.

This clonotype was detected ten times or more. The genes are TRBV2 and TRBJ2-5; D uncertain. Germline assignment: CDR1 SNHLY and CDR2 FYNNEI. The V and J ends lost 8 bases and 1 base respectively, with 14 bases between them. The CDR3 is 14 residues long. The CDR3 reads CASQRRAAQETQYF. As DNA, the CDR3 is TGTGCCAGCCAAAGAAGGGCAGCCCAAGAGACCCAGTACTTC.

This clonotype has at least ten counts. The rearrangement links TRBV6-1 to TRBJ1-1; tentatively, D is TRBD1 (5 bases). The germline CDR1 and CDR2 sequences are MNHNS and SASEGT. V lost 8 bases to trimming and J lost 1 base, with 14 bases between them. This CDR3 is 14 amino acids long. CDR3 DNA sequence: TGTGCCAGCGACTCGAAAAGGGGGAACACTGAAGCTTTCTTT. This gives the protein CASDSKRGNTEAFF.

In this sample, this clonotype turned up many times. V and J are TRBV27 and TRBJ2-7; D is possibly TRBD1 (6 bases). V was cut by 2 bases and J by 5 bases, with 16 bases left in between. There are 15 residues in the CDR3. From germline, CDR1 is MNHEY and CDR2 SMNVEV (reference sequence). Here the CDR3 DNA reads TGTGCCAGCAGTTTAAACAGGGTGGAAACTAACGAGCAGTACTTC. Its protein product is CASSLNRVETNEQYF.

Turning to this clonotype: A much larger clone sits a single nucleotide away, making a read error possible. The chain recombines TRBV3-1 with TRBJ1-5; D is undetermined. Per germline, CDR1 LGHDT and CDR2 YNNKEL (reference sequence). V gave up 2 bases and J gave up 5 bases, with 10 bases separating them. The length of the CDR3 is 14 residues. CDR3 protein: CASSQSAGYQPQHF. CDR3 DNA sequence: TGTGCCAGCAGCCAATCGGCAGGTTATCAGCCCCAGCATTTT.

This clonotype was counted between two and nine times. This sequence may be a read error, since a much larger clone differs from it by one base. The chain links TRBV5-4 to TRBJ2-2, with unresolved D. There are 13 residues in the CDR3. V was trimmed by 0 bases and J by 9 bases, leaving 9 bases between them. The germline V gene encodes CDR1 SGHNT and CDR2 YYREEE (reference sequence). CDR3 amino acids: CASSLAAARELFF. The CDR3 region has the DNA TGTGCCAGCAGCTTGGCGGCGGCCAGGGAGCTGTTTTTT.

This clonotype has just a few counts. This rearrangement joins TRBV6-2 or TRBV6-3 to TRBJ2-7; D assignment may be TRBD1 or TRBD2 (6 bases each). The CDR3 is made up of 14 amino acids. Germline lookup yields CDR1 MNHEY and CDR2 SVGEGT. V lost 5 bases to trimming and J lost 4 bases, with 15 bases between them. The CDR3 DNA is TGTGCCAGCAGTCAAAGGGGGGTAGATTACGAGCAGTACTTC. This gives the protein CASSQRGVDYEQYF.